This T cell receptor (beta chain) emerged from a study of blood T cell repertoires in COVID-19. About the research overall: T cells, B-cell-depleted T cells, or PBMCs provided the cDNA or gDNA that served as material.

The data were produced by immunoSEQ multiplex PCR, yet TCRdb's version contains in-frame clones alone and is incomplete. Among some 260,000 clones listed, 82% were seen once. V dropped 3 bases and J dropped 7; count of bases not matched to a gene: 11. CDR1 is KGHSH and CDR2 is LQKENI in the germline V gene. The CDR3 runs to 15 residues. The chain uses TRBV18 and TRBJ1-1, with TRBD1 matching 7 bases. The sample was peripheral blood. This clonotype originated in a woman aged 18-29 years with acute or convalescent COVID-19. The CDR3 nucleotides are TGTGCCAGCTCACCCCGAGGCTGGCAGGGGGATGAAGCTTTCTTT. This sequence encodes CASSPRGWQGDEAFF.